This entry concerns a single TCR beta chain. Its specificity is not known. Given a much more abundant clone one base away, this may be a read error. This specimen comes from a study of blood T cells in healthy people across ages. Study outcomes and limitations: In the absence of known donor CMV status, changes in expanded clonotypes were possibly confounded. Per million T cells, the diversity of TCR beta decreased roughly linearly as age advanced.

PCR was performed a second time for about 7 to 12 cycles using a sample-barcoded 5' primer and a J-beta primer mix. The template-switch adaptor, which had 12 random nucleotides, put a tag on each cDNA molecule. TCRdb reprocessed the 5' RACE reads via MiXCR and lists one record per CDR3 protein. The sample holds 870,000 or so distinct CDR3 sequences; less than 35% are singletons and the top ten take approximately 15%. Trimming took off 6 bases at V and 11 bases at J, with 28 bases between the two ends. The CDR3 is 15 amino acids. Germline-derived CDR1 and CDR2 are DFQATT and SNEGSKA (reference sequence).

The rearrangement uses TRBV20-1 and TRBJ2-5; weak D call: TRBD2 (6 bases). This receptor was identified in an elderly woman in good health. The specimen was blood. CDR3: CSANRGGTAYNEQYF. In DNA form, the CDR3 reads TGCAGTGCGAATCGCGGAGGGACGGCGTACAATGAGCAGTACTTC.